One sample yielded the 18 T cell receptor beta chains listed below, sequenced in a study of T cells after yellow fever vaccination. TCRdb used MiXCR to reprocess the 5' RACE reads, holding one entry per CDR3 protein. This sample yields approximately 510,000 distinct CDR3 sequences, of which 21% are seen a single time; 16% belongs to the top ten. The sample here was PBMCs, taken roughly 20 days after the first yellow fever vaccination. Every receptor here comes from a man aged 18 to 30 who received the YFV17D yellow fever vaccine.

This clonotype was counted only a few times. CDR3 sequence reads: CASSQEWTGSYEQYV. CDR3 DNA: TGTGCCAGCAGCCAAGAGTGGACGGGATCCTACGAGCAGTACGTC. The V call is TRBV4-2, the J call TRBJ2-7; perhaps TRBD2 as D (5 bases). V lost 0 bases and J lost 1, with 10 bases in between. The CDR3 is 15 amino acids. The germline V gene has CDR1 LGHNA and CDR2 YNFKEQ.

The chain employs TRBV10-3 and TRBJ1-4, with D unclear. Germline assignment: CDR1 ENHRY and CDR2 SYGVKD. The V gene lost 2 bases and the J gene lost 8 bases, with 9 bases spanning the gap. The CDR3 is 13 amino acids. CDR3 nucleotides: TGTGCCATCAGTGAGAACGAGAGGGAAAAACTGTTTTTT. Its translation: CAISENEREKLFF.

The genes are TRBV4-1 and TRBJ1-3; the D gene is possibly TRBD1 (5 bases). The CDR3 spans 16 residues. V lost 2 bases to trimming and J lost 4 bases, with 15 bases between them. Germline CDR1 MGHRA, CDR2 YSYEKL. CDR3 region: CASSQSRVRWGNTIYF. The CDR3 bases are TGCGCCAGCAGCCAAAGCAGGGTACGGTGGGGAAACACCATATATTTT.

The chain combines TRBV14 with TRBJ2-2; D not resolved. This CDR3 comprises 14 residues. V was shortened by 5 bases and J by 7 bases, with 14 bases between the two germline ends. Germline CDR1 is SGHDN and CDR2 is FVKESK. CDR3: CASSGRSWSGELFF. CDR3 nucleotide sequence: TGTGCCAGCAGCGGCCGATCCTGGAGCGGGGAGCTGTTTTTT.

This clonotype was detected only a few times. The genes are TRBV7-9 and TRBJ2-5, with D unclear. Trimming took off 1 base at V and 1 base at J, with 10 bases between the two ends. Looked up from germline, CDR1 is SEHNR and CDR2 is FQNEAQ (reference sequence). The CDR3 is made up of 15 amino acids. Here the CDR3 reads CASSLGLGSQETQYF. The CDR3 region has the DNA TGTGCCAGCAGCTTAGGGTTGGGCAGCCAAGAGACCCAGTACTTC.

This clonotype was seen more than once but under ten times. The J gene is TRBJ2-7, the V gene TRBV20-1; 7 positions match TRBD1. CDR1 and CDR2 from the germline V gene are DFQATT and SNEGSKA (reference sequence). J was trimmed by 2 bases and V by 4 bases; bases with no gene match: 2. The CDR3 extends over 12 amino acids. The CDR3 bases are TGCAGTGCTACAACAGGGGCCTACGAGCAGTACTTC. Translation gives CSATTGAYEQYF.

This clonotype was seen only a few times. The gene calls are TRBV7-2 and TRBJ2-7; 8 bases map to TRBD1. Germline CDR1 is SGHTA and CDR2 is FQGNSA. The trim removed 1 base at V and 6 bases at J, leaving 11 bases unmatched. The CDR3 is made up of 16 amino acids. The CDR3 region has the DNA TGTGCCAGCAGCTTAGACTGGGGCAGGGGGCATTTCGAGCAGTACGTC. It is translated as CASSLDWGRGHFEQYV.

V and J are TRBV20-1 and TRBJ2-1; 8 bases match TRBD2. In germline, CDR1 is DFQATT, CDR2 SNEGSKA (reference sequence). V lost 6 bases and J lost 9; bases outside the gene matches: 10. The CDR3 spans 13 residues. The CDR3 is CSAPPGLGLEQFF. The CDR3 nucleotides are TGCAGTGCGCCCCCGGGACTAGGTCTTGAGCAGTTCTTC.

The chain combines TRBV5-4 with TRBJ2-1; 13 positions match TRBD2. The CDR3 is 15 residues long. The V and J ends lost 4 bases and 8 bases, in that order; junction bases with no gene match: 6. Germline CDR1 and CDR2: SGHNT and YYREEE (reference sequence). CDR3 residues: CASSPTSGGVDEQFF. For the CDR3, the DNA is TGTGCCAGCAGCCCCACTAGCGGGGGGGTTGATGAGCAGTTCTTC.

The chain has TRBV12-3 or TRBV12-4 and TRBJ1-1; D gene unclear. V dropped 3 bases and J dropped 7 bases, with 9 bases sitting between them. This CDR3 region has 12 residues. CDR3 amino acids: CASSFRGGEAFF. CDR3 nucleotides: TGTGCCAGCAGTTTTCGGGGTGGTGAAGCTTTCTTT.

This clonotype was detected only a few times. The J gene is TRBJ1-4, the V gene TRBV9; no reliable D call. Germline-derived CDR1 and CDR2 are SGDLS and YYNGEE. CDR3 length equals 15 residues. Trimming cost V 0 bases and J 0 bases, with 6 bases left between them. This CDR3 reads CASSVGVTTNEKLFF. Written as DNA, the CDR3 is TGTGCCAGCAGCGTAGGGGTGACAACTAATGAAAAACTGTTTTTT. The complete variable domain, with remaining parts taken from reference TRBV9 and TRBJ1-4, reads DSGVTQTPKHLITATGQRVTLRCSPRSGDLSVYWYQQSLDQGLQFLIQYYNGEERAKGNILERFSAQQFPDLHSELNLSSLELGDSALYFCASSVGVTTNEKLFFGSGTQLSVL.

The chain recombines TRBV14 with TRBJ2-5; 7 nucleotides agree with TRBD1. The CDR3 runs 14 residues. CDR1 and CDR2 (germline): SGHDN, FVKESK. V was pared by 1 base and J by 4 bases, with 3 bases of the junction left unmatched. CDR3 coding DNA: TGTGCCAGCAGCCAAGTGAACAGGGGAGAGACCCAGTACTTC. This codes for CASSQVNRGETQYF.

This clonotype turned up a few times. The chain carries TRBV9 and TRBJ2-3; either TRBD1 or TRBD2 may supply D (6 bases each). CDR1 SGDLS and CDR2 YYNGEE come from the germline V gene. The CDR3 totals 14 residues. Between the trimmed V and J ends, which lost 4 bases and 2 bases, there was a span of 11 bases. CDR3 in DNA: TGTGCCAGCAGCAAGGGGGGCTACACAGATACGCAGTATTTT. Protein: CASSKGGYTDTQYF.

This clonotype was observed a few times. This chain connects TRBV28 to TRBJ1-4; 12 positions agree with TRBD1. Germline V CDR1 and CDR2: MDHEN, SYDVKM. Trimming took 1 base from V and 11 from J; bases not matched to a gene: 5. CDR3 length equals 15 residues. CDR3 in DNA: TGTGCCAGCAGTTTATCGGGACAGGGGGCGGAGAAACTGTTTTTT. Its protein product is CASSLSGQGAEKLFF.

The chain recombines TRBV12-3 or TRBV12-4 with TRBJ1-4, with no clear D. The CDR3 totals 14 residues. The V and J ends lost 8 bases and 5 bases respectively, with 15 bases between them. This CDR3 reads CASVDGVVNEKLFF. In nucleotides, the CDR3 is TGTGCCAGCGTGGATGGGGTGGTAAATGAAAAACTGTTTTTT.

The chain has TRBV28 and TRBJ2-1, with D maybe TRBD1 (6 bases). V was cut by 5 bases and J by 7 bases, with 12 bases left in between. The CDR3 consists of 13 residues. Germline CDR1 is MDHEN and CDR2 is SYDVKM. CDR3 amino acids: CASSTGTGNEQFF. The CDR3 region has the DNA TGTGCCAGCAGTACCGGAACAGGGAATGAGCAGTTCTTC.

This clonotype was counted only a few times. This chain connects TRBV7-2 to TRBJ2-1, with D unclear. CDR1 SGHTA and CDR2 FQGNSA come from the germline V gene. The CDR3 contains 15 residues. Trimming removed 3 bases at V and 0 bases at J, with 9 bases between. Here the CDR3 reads CASSFGPSSYNEQFF. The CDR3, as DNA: TGTGCCAGCAGCTTCGGGCCGAGCTCCTACAATGAGCAGTTCTTC. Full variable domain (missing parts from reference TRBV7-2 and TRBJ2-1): GAGVSQSPSNKVTEKGKDVELRCDPISGHTALYWYRQSLGQGLEFLIYFQGNSAPDKSGLPSDRFSAERTGGSVSTLTIQRTQQEDSAVYLCASSFGPSSYNEQFFGPGTRLTVL.

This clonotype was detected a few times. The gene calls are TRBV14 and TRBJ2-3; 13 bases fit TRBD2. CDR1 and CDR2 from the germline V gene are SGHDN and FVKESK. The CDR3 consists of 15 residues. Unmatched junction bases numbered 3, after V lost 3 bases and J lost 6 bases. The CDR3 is CASSHGLAGADTQYF. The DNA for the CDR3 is TGTGCCAGCAGCCACGGACTAGCGGGGGCCGATACGCAGTATTTT.